The rows below give T cell receptor beta chains drawn from one sample of a study of T-cell memory formation after mild COVID-19. TCRdb re-called the 5' RACE reads with MiXCR, one entry per CDR3 protein. Found here are roughly 580,000 distinct CDR3 sequences, approximately 19% of them singletons; the top ten hold around 12%. The source material was PBMCs or a T cell subset sorted from them (not recorded which). The source of these receptors is an adult woman who had mild COVID-19 (a few samples of this study predate the infection). Cell type and time point are not known. CDR3s include the opening cysteine and the closing phenylalanine or tryptophan. The D gene is left open where the match is weak. For some rows the clone size is stated as once, few or many, or as a class when expanded; others skip it.

j_gene | d_gene | abundance | v_gene | CDR3aa | CDR3nt
TRBJ2-7 | TRBD1 | NA | TRBV19 | CASSTRGNHKQYF | TGTGCCAGTAGTACCAGGGGGAACCACAAGCAGTACTTC
TRBJ2-5 | NA | many | TRBV10-3 | CAISESVRQETQYF | TGTGCCATCAGTGAGTCAGTCCGTCAAGAGACCCAGTACTTC
TRBJ2-3 | TRBD2 | few | TRBV7-3 | CASSFSGLVTDTQYF | TGTGCCAGCAGCTTTTCGGGACTAGTAACCGATACGCAGTATTTT
TRBJ2-7 | NA | NA | TRBV12-3/TRBV12-4 | CASSPTQVSYEQYF | TGTGCCAGCAGTCCAACCCAGGTCTCCTACGAGCAGTACTTC
TRBJ2-1 | TRBD2 | few | TRBV6-2/TRBV6-3 | CASRALAGGLNEQFF | TGTGCCAGCAGGGCCCTAGCGGGGGGATTAAATGAGCAGTTCTTC
TRBJ1-3 | NA | NA | TRBV4-1 | CASSQDPGRGSGNTIYF | TGCGCCAGCAGCCAAGACCCGGGACGAGGCTCTGGAAACACCATATATTTT
TRBJ2-1 | NA | NA | TRBV7-3 | CASSSGAVNEQFF | TGTGCCAGCAGCTCCGGGGCGGTCAATGAGCAGTTCTTC
TRBJ2-3 | NA | NA | TRBV4-1 | CASSQAGLPSTDTQYF | TGCGCCAGCAGCCAAGCGGGGCTGCCGAGCACAGATACGCAGTATTTT
TRBJ2-7 | TRBD2 | NA | TRBV24-1 | CATSDLTGGLYEQYF | TGTGCCACCAGTGATTTAACGGGAGGACTTTACGAGCAGTACTTC
TRBJ2-2 | TRBD1 | many | TRBV29-1 | CSVLNRGTGELFF | TGCAGCGTGCTTAACAGGGGAACCGGGGAGCTGTTTTTT
TRBJ2-1 | NA | few | TRBV10-3 | CAISESTPGPRSAEFF | TGTGCCATCAGTGAGTCAACCCCCGGGCCCCGCTCGGCGGAGTTCTTC
TRBJ2-5 | NA | NA | TRBV5-1 | CASSLVGGQQLQETQYF | TGCGCCAGCAGCTTGGTCGGGGGGCAGCAACTCCAAGAGACCCAGTACTTC
TRBJ2-7 | NA | few | TRBV18 | CASFSEQYF | TGTGCCAGCTTCTCAGAGCAGTACTTC
TRBJ2-7 | TRBD1 | NA | TRBV12-3/TRBV12-4 | CARNGDSSYHEQYF | TGTGCCCGAAACGGGGACAGCTCCTACCACGAGCAGTACTTC
TRBJ2-7 | NA | many | TRBV5-1 | CASSLVVQPYEQYF | TGCGCCAGCAGCTTGGTAGTACAGCCTTACGAGCAGTACTTC
TRBJ2-1 | TRBD2 | NA | TRBV5-1 | CASSPGLAGAQFF | TGCGCCAGCAGCCCTGGACTAGCGGGAGCCCAGTTCTTC
TRBJ1-6 | NA | NA | TRBV12-3/TRBV12-4 | CASSLGTLGLHF | TGTGCCAGCAGTTTGGGAACGCTGGGCCTCCACTTT
TRBJ2-7 | NA | few | TRBV7-6 | CASSRDKTSYEQYF | TGTGCCAGCAGTAGAGACAAGACCTCCTACGAGCAGTACTTC
TRBJ1-2 | TRBD1 | NA | TRBV29-1 | CSVEGRRTGTGYGYTF | TGCAGCGTTGAAGGGCGGCGGACAGGGACGGGGTATGGCTACACCTTC
TRBJ1-2 | TRBD1 | NA | TRBV24-1 | CATSDPSGTGDGYTF | TGTGCCACCAGTGACCCCTCCGGGACAGGGGACGGCTACACCTTC
TRBJ2-1 | NA | few | TRBV12-3/TRBV12-4 | CASSRRKDEQFF | TGTGCCAGCAGCCGAAGGAAGGATGAGCAGTTCTTC
TRBJ1-1 | NA | NA | TRBV5-1 | CASREIQGDTEAFF | TGCGCCAGCAGGGAGATCCAGGGTGACACTGAAGCTTTCTTT
TRBJ2-5 | NA | few | TRBV6-1 | CASSETPDRRLETQYF | TGTGCCAGCAGTGAAACACCCGACAGAAGATTAGAGACCCAGTACTTC
TRBJ2-7 | TRBD1 | once | TRBV19 | CASSIPGTVLYEQYF | TGTGCCAGTAGTATCCCGGGGACAGTACTTTACGAGCAGTACTTC
TRBJ2-1 | TRBD2 | few | TRBV6-2/TRBV6-3 | CASSYGLAGGSYNEQFF | TGTGCCAGCAGTTACGGACTAGCGGGAGGGTCTTACAATGAGCAGTTCTTC
TRBJ2-1 | TRBD1 | NA | TRBV7-9 | CASSSSGTGLENEQFF | TGTGCCAGCAGCTCCTCCGGGACAGGGCTGGAGAATGAGCAGTTCTTC
TRBJ2-3 | TRBD2 | few | TRBV10-3 | CAIKSGGDTDTQYF | TGTGCCATCAAAAGCGGGGGGGACACAGATACGCAGTATTTT
TRBJ2-5 | NA | many | TRBV15 | CATSRDPGQQETQYF | TGTGCCACCAGCAGAGACCCGGGTCAGCAAGAGACCCAGTACTTC
TRBJ2-1 | NA | few | TRBV24-1 | CATSDPPHEQFF | TGTGCCACCAGTGACCCCCCCCATGAGCAGTTCTTC
TRBJ2-3 | TRBD2 | NA | TRBV5-1 | CASSQSSGGKDTQYF | TGCGCCAGCAGCCAGTCTAGCGGGGGTAAAGATACGCAGTATTTT
TRBJ2-1 | TRBD1 | NA | TRBV29-1 | CSFEPGQGLREQFF | TGCAGCTTTGAACCGGGACAGGGTCTAAGAGAGCAGTTCTTC
TRBJ2-7 | NA | NA | TRBV12-3/TRBV12-4 | CASSEEDGYEQYF | TGTGCCAGCAGTGAGGAGGATGGCTACGAGCAGTACTTC
TRBJ2-3 | NA | many | TRBV5-1 | CASSLMVRTSTDTQYF | TGCGCCAGCAGCTTGATGGTGAGAACTAGCACAGATACGCAGTATTTT
TRBJ2-2 | NA | NA | TRBV2 | CASPVGGSRTGELFF | TGTGCCTCCCCGGTGGGGGGATCTAGGACCGGGGAGCTGTTTTTT
TRBJ1-6 | NA | few | TRBV15 | CATSRDRGDNSPLHF | TGTGCCACCAGCAGAGATCGGGGGGATAATTCACCCCTCCACTTT
TRBJ2-5 | TRBD2 | NA | TRBV15 | CATSKTSSETQYF | TGTGCCACCAGCAAGACTAGCTCAGAGACCCAGTACTTC
TRBJ1-2 | TRBD1 | few | TRBV3-1 | CASSQGQGAGYTF | TGTGCCAGCAGCCAAGGACAGGGAGCGGGCTACACCTTC